This T cell receptor beta chain was sequenced for a study of blood T cell repertoires in COVID-19. As for the study in general: Whether acute or convalescent, the COVID-19 samples came from the United States, Italy and Spain. Nucleic acid was either cDNA or gDNA, and it came from T cells, B-cell-depleted T cells, or PBMCs.

In germline, CDR1 is SGHTA, CDR2 FQGNSA. V was clipped by 11 bases and J by 7 bases; unmatched bases: 10. The CDR3 totals 14 residues. The authors' processing: Amplified reference gene primers provided the basis for estimating nucleated cell counts. Sequencing was performed with immunoSEQ multiplex PCR; in TCRdb, only in-frame clones are kept and a portion is missing. That table furnishes V, J and clone size, whereas the DNA furnished D and trimming. Of 150,000 or so clones listed, about 90% are singletons. The sample consisted of peripheral blood. The rearrangement joins TRBV7-2 to TRBJ2-1; 11 nucleotides line up with TRBD2. This clonotype was sampled from a man older than 75 with acute or convalescent COVID-19. The CDR3 reads CAGNLAGGSNEQFF. CDR3 coding DNA: TGTGCCGGGAACCTAGCGGGGGGTTCAAATGAGCAGTTCTTC.